This T cell receptor beta chain was retrieved from a study of T cells after posttransplantation cyclophosphamide. Study observations and caveats: Donor CD8+ memory clones often dominated recipient blood repertoires at later times.

This clone was seen more than once but under ten times. Antigen: not known. Per germline, CDR1 MNHNS and CDR2 SASEGT. This CDR3 contains 15 residues. V dropped 0 bases and J dropped 0 bases, with 8 bases sitting between them. This table comes from immunoSEQ multiplex PCR, and its TCRdb copy is limited to in-frame clones, with some not included. The table records some 40,000 clones without singletons, the ten largest covering 2% to 3%. This receptor was taken from a man in his forties in good health, CMV-negative, and a related stem cell transplant donor. Sequencing was done on a sample of PBMCs. The genes are TRBV6-1 and TRBJ2-5; D not certain. The CDR3 spells CASSEAPNYQETQYF. CDR3 DNA: TGTGCCAGCAGTGAAGCGCCGAACTACCAAGAGACCCAGTACTTC.